A selection of T cell receptor beta chains follows, all from one sample in a study of cytomegalovirus exposure and HLA in healthy donors. Using immunoSEQ multiplex PCR, the repertoire was profiled, and TCRdb retains in-frame clones only, with some absent. The repertoire holds some 150,000 clones, with roughly 76% as singletons. Source material: PBMCs. The receptors shown here come from a woman between 50 and 59 years old in good health and CMV-seronegative. The CDR3 runs from the conserved cysteine through the conserved F or W. D genes are given only for firm matches. Clone size is not always given. Where it is, it says once, few, many or a class for expanded clones.

clone_size	j_call	v_call	d_call	cdr3_aa	cdr3_nt
NA	TRBJ1-3	TRBV19	NA	CASSIGTASGNTIYF	TGTGCCAGTAGTATTGGAACAGCCTCTGGAAACACCATATATTTT
NA	TRBJ2-7	TRBV13	TRBD1	CASSLGGTGGYEQYF	TGTGCCAGCAGCTTAGGGGGGACAGGGGGCTACGAGCAGTACTTC
once	TRBJ1-1	TRBV5-4	NA	CASSLARGYTEAFF	TGTGCCAGCAGCTTGGCCCGGGGGTACACTGAAGCTTTCTTT
NA	TRBJ2-7	TRBV9	NA	CASSSGPDSSYEQYF	TGTGCCAGCAGCAGCGGGCCAGATAGCTCCTACGAGCAGTACTTC
NA	TRBJ2-1	TRBV5-5	TRBD1	CASSRGQGSEQFF	TGTGCCAGCAGCCGAGGACAGGGGTCGGAGCAGTTCTTC
few	TRBJ2-7	TRBV19	NA	CASSISLAYEQYF	TGTGCCAGTAGTATAAGCCTAGCCTACGAGCAGTACTTC
NA	TRBJ1-4	TRBV7-2	TRBD1	CASSLNSDRHNEKLFF	TGTGCCAGCAGCTTAAATTCGGACAGGCATAATGAAAAACTGTTTTTT
NA	TRBJ1-5	TRBV5-1	NA	CASSPDSSNQPQHF	TGCGCCAGCAGTCCGGACAGTTCCAATCAGCCCCAGCATTTT
NA	TRBJ2-7	TRBV7-8	NA	CASSPRAEQYF	TGTGCCAGCAGCCCCCGAGCCGAGCAGTACTTC
NA	TRBJ1-1	TRBV7-9	NA	CASKPQTDTEAFF	TGTGCCAGCAAACCCCAAACGGACACTGAAGCTTTCTTT